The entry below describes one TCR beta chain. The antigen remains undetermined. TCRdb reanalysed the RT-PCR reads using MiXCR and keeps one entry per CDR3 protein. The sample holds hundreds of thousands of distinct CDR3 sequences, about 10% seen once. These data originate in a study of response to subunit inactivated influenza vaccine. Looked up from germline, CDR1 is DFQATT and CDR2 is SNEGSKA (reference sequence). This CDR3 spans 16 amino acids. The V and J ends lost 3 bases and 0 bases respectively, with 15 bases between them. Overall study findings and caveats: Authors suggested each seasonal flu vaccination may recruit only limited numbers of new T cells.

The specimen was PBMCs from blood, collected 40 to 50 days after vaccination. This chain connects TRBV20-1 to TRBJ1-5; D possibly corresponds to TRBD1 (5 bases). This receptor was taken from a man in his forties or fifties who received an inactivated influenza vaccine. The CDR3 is CSASYGHLLSNQPQHF. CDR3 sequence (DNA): TGCAGTGCTAGTTACGGACATCTACTTAGCAATCAGCCCCAGCATTTT.